This T cell receptor (beta chain) was retrieved from a study of cytomegalovirus exposure and HLA in healthy donors (TCRdb year 2017). Looking at the study overall: According to an earlier analysis of 450 to 650 of the donors, 150 million to 200 million T cells yielded 90 million to 140 million unique TCR beta sequences and 276 Gb of sequence data. A later analysis re-examined previously published TCR beta repertoires from 610 or so donors and added high-resolution HLA genotyping to investigate patterns of TCR occurrence. In addition to the first cohort of 666 subjects, a separate validation cohort of approximately 130 different subjects was used. All discovery cohort repertoires had been generated on a single sequencing platform. Among a few hundred genotyped donors of the cohort, an average of approximately 250,000 unique TCR beta nucleotide sequences were sequenced per donor, around 20% of them non-productive. Because of strong linkage in the cohort, five DR-DQ haplotypes were treated as single units for association and clustering. The number of donors typed differed by locus, with roughly 629-640 for A, B, C, DRB1 and DQB1, over 500 for DQA1, under 610 for DPA1, and some 470 for DPB1. Donor age, sex, ethnicity and CMV serostatus were compiled together with the repertoire data. In the later analysis, no new phenotypic data were used to find candidate immune exposures; instead, reliance was placed on TCR beta sequences and their occurrence across donors. The study profiled the T cell repertoires of more than 500 subjects by immunosequencing and related them to cytomegalovirus serostatus. Roughly 300 gigabases of sequencing data and roughly 81 million unique TCR sequences made up an early release that covered approximately 700 HLA-typed donors. The study aimed to test whether cataloging public T cell receptors could reveal signatures of past pathogen exposure. The genetic ancestry cluster associated with self-reported Caucasian donors included over 65% of the roughly 410 genotyped donors. Class I and class II HLA loci were covered by the typing at four-digit resolution. Genome-wide SNP genotypes for about 60% of the 666 donors were used in a later genetic analysis, which treated that subset as a discovery cohort. In an earlier analysis of more than 550 of the donors, high-throughput TCR beta sequencing was used to judge whether each TCR beta V gene segment behaved as functional or pseudogenic. To predict cytomegalovirus infection status, the study brought together high-throughput TCR immunosequencing, statistical association of individual TCRs with disease status, and machine learning. The full study reports these points: Because HLA typing was missing for some donors at each locus, association tests included only the typed subset. A further reported finding was that TCR beta sequences accurately predicted the HLA-A and HLA-B alleles for most subjects in the first cohort. In a later genetic analysis, fewer N-insertions in productive TCRs were reported among donors in an Asian-associated ancestry cluster than the approximately 630-donor mean. In this cohort, only TCR beta chains were sequenced, and detectable features were limited by the absence of alpha or paired-chain data. V-gene and J-gene trimming of TCR beta chains was associated with a missense DCLRE1C variant in a later genetic analysis, and the association was replicated in an independent cohort. Some IMGT-functional V segments, including TRBV6-2 and TRBV6-3, could not be told apart with the 87-base-pair reads, so those segments were excluded. The authors suggested that the approach could potentially be extended to other disease states and immunological phenotypes. The earlier analysis of around 600 of the donors excluded roughly 17 rarely observed V segments, including chromosome 9 orphons, because counts were too low. Broadly in line with IMGT annotations, most TCR beta V segments showed up in productive rearrangements about 87% or about 30% of the time in an earlier analysis of several hundred of the donors. A later analysis reported that several top co-occurrence clusters appeared linked to parvovirus B19, influenza, CMV and Epstein-Barr virus. A later analysis found that most CMV-associated TCR beta chains appeared HLA-restricted, with HLA associations seemingly driven largely by CMV exposure. In a later analysis, the rate of TCR association differed among HLA loci, with DRB1 alleles having the most associated TCRs and HLA-C alleles having the fewest. In a later analysis, HLA-associated TCR beta chains showed more clonal expansion and lower generation probabilities than non-associated chains that were equally common. When HLA alleles, especially DR and DQ, strongly co-occurred, TCR associations were difficult to assign to individual alleles. Most TCR sequences were seen in very few donors, while some public TCRs were found in many individuals. Immune exposure information for the cohort was limited to CMV serostatus. At a false discovery rate of 0.05, a later analysis linked 15,000 to 20,000 TCR beta sequences to specific HLA alleles. A cluster of highly shared sequence variants was judged likely to be a technical artifact of the sequencing pipeline. The presence/absence analyses assumed that sequencing depth was roughly uniform across donors, and that assumption may not be true. In vitro tests confirmed that three of the cytomegalovirus-associated TCR beta chains recognize cytomegalovirus antigens. In both the original and validation cohorts, the classifier was reported to diagnose cytomegalovirus status with high specificity and sensitivity. In the study, about 150 TCR beta chains were listed as associated with cytomegalovirus. Correlated functional status among segregating V segments might be attributable to linkage disequilibrium, but an unknown experimental factor could not be ruled out.

Libraries were built with the immunoSEQ multiplex PCR assay. For the multiplex PCR, a mixture combining 60 forward primers for TCR Vbeta segments and 13 reverse primers for TCR Jbeta segments was used. The CDR3 region of rearranged TCR beta genes was amplified from genomic DNA by a multiplex PCR assay. The amplified TCR beta libraries were sequenced on the Illumina HiSeq System as 87-base-pair reads. As for the original processing: Across the 700 or so repertoires, a later analysis counted tens of millions of unique TCR beta chains, some 11 million of which were shared by at least two donors. Raw reads were error-corrected and collapsed into unique sequences with a nearest-neighbor algorithm that merged closely related sequences to remove PCR and sequencing errors. To assign V, D and J gene segments, CDR3 sequences were aligned to IMGT reference sequences. For a sequence to be retained, at least a six-nucleotide match to both a V gene segment and a J gene segment was required. A rearrangement was called productive if the CDR3 had no stop codons and remained in frame with V and J, and every other rearrangement was called non-productive. Following IMGT convention, CDR3 was defined as the stretch from the second conserved V-encoded cysteine to the conserved J-encoded phenylalanine. The earlier analysis of around 640 of the donors excluded sequences that lacked an unambiguous match to a single V gene segment. In an earlier analysis of 587 of the donors, a V segment was called functional when productive rearrangements were above 56.7%, and segregating when the standard deviation between donors exceeded 5%. A statistical classification framework was built to diagnose cytomegalovirus status from the catalog of TCR beta chain sequences. V and J gene assignment, in a later analysis, came from comparing TCR nucleotide sequences with IMGT/GENE-DB human TR gene sequences. In a later analysis, CDR3 sequences and most-parsimonious VDJ recombination scenarios were assigned using the TCRdist pipeline. In a later analysis, each TCR beta chain was defined by its CDR3 amino acid sequence together with its V-gene family, and reads without a unique V-gene family were excluded. To address suspected cross-contamination and a sequencing artifact, a later analysis removed approximately 600 highly shared, low-generation-probability nucleotide sequences. In a later analysis, a clonal expansion index was calculated for each public chain from normalized within-repertoire ranks of inferred template counts. In a later analysis, generation probabilities were computed with a VDJ recombination model fitted to out-of-frame rearrangements, and the resulting probabilities were checked against IGoR. In a later analysis, hypergeometric tests were used to score TCR-TCR, TCR-HLA and TCR-CMV co-occurrence, with a repertoire-size bias correction applied to TCR pairs. False discovery rates were estimated in a later analysis by permuting HLA or CMV assignments 20 times. In a later analysis, co-occurring TCRs were grouped with DBSCAN, and TCRdist sequence similarity was added when clustering was performed within HLA-allele-positive subsets. Repertoires with fewer than 30,000 or more than 120,000 public chains were left out of co-occurrence clustering, as were five repertoires with anomalous nucleotide sharing. The table comes from immuneACCESS by way of TCRdb, which keeps in-frame sequences with V and J called. Part of the clones is missing from these tables; in studies checked, under half for an unresolved V gene and the rest for unknown reasons. D and trimming were read from the DNA, whereas the V and J calls and clone size are those reported in that table. The sample table shows roughly 100,000 clones, and roughly three quarters are seen once. In total, the top ten clones hold roughly 4% of the sample.

The cohort comprised around 690 healthy bone marrow donors. Cohort members were all nominally healthy when sampled, although unrecorded immune exposures were likely present. The donor was CMV seropositive and belonged to the group of about 290 seropositive cohort members. Every donor gave a peripheral blood sample, and the peripheral blood mononuclear cells from that sample were used for TCR beta sequencing. The Qiagen DNeasy Blood Extraction Kit was used to extract genomic DNA from the blood cell samples. Comments on this clone: Its antigen remains unidentified. Qualities for individual bases were not recorded, and no much larger clone is one base off.

From a lookup of the germline V gene, CDR1 and CDR2 are SNHLY and FYNNEI. Trimming costs V 2 bases and J 2 bases, and their ends lie 10 bases apart. The CDR3 contains 14 residues, cysteine and phenylalanine counted. The sequence is cut down to CDR3 DNA, 42 bases in frame from base 1. The sequenced material came from PBMCs. The sequence derives from a man aged 45-60 years in good health and CMV-seropositive. The rearranged segments are TRBV2 and TRBJ2-7; the D gene assignment is ambiguous. The CDR3 reads as follows: CASSEPRVPYEQYF. DNA sequence: TGTGCCAGCAGTGAACCCCGAGTCCCCTACGAGCAGTACTTC.